The 10 T cell receptor beta chains given below trace back to one sample, sequenced in a study of OX40 agonist ivuxolimab in advanced cancers. Some clones are missing from TCRdb's copy, which holds only in-frame ones; the method was immunoSEQ multiplex PCR. In the table there are around 60,000 clones, around 79% of which are singletons. Material: CD4+ or CD8+ T cells sorted from blood, obtained in a trial of the OX40 agonist ivuxolimab. The receptors derive from an adult with an advanced solid tumor such as melanoma, head and neck, liver or kidney cancer.

The chain carries TRBV7-2 and TRBJ1-6; D might be TRBD1 (6 bases). The germline V and J ends were trimmed by 5 bases and 7 bases, with 15 bases remaining between them. Germline V gene lookup returns CDR1 SGHTA and CDR2 FQGNSA. There are 15 residues in the CDR3. This CDR3 is CASSPGARGNSPLHF. The CDR3 nucleotides read TGTGCCAGCAGCCCGGGGGCTCGAGGGAATTCACCCCTCCACTTT.

The CDR3 here is CASSPGTGSGTEAFF. CDR3 coding DNA: TGTGCCAGCTCACCAGGAACAGGATCCGGGACTGAAGCTTTCTTT. The rearrangement links TRBV18 to TRBJ1-1; maybe TRBD1 (5 bases). The V end was cut by 2 bases, the J end by 5 bases, with 15 bases between. The CDR3 sequence is 15 residues long. In germline, CDR1 is KGHSH, CDR2 LQKENI. Looking up the rest from reference TRBV18 and TRBJ1-1 gives the full variable domain: NAGVMQNPRHLVRRRGQEARLRCSPMKGHSHVYWYRQLPEEGLKFMVYLQKENIIDESGMPKERFSAEFPKEGPSILRIQQVVRGDSAAYFCASSPGTGSGTEAFFGQGTRLTVV.

This clone was picked up a small number of times. The rearrangement links TRBV7-9 to TRBJ2-5, with TRBD2 matching over 9 bases. CDR3 length equals 15 residues. V was clipped by 7 bases and J by 2 bases; unmatched bases: 8. CDR1 and CDR2 (germline): SEHNR, FQNEAQ (reference sequence). For the CDR3, the DNA is TGTGCCAGCACAAGAGTAGCGGGGGCTCAAGAGACCCAGTACTTC. This translates into CASTRVAGAQETQYF. The entire variable domain, with the rest obtained from reference TRBV7-9 and TRBJ2-5, is as follows: DTGVSQNPRHKITKRGQNVTFRCDPISEHNRLYWYRQTLGQGPEFLTYFQNEAQLEKSRLLSDRFSAERPKGSFSTLEIQRTEQGDSAMYLCASTRVAGAQETQYFGPGTRLLVL.

The J gene is TRBJ2-3, the V gene TRBV6-5; D remains ambiguous. V was trimmed by 4 bases and J by 1 base, leaving 6 bases between them. CDR1 and CDR2 from the germline V gene are MNHEY and SVGAGI. This CDR3 has 13 amino acids. CDR3 region: CASSWDRTDTQYF. The CDR3 DNA reads TGTGCCAGCAGTTGGGATCGCACAGATACGCAGTATTTT.

This clone is a singleton in its sample. V usage is TRBV28 and J usage is TRBJ2-5; TRBD2 might be the D (5 bases). The end of the DNA fits TRBJ2-7 better, so the J call may be wrong. Germline V gene lookup returns CDR1 MDHEN and CDR2 SYDVKM. This CDR3 has 14 amino acids. DNA for the CDR3: TGTGCCAGCAGTTCCGGACTGAAGCTCTACGAGCAGTACTTC. Protein sequence: CASSSGLKLYEQYF.

The J gene is TRBJ2-5, the V gene TRBV13; maybe TRBD1 (6 bases). The V and J ends lost 0 bases and 2 bases respectively, with 10 bases between them. Per germline, CDR1 PRHDT and CDR2 FYEKMQ (reference sequence). CDR3 size: 15 residues. This chain's CDR3 is CASSLGRGRQETQYF. Here the CDR3 DNA reads TGTGCCAGCAGCTTAGGTAGGGGGAGACAAGAGACCCAGTACTTC.

V is TRBV5-5 and J is TRBJ1-2; D remains unclear. Germline-derived CDR1 and CDR2 are SGHKS and YYEKEE (reference sequence). The CDR3 extends over 17 amino acids. The V end lost 0 bases, the J end lost 7 bases, and 22 bases lay between the germline ends. CDR3 sequence: CASSLASGGQSWGGYTF. CDR3 bases: TGTGCCAGCAGCTTGGCCTCAGGAGGGCAATCGTGGGGTGGCTACACCTTC.

Details on this clone: This same CDR3 is encoded by further DNA sequences in the sample. The CDR3: CASRTTGGDQPQHF. Here the CDR3 DNA reads TGTGCCAGCAGGACGACAGGGGGCGATCAGCCCCAGCATTTT. The chain links TRBV6-5 to TRBJ1-5; 10 nucleotides agree with TRBD1. Germline V lookup: CDR1 MNHEY, CDR2 SVGAGI. The CDR3 is 14 amino acids. Trimming cost V 6 bases and J 5 bases; bases outside gene matches: 4.

The V call is TRBV5-1, the J call TRBJ1-5, with 9 bases fitting TRBD1. The junction had 5 bases not matched to a gene; V was cut back by 4 bases and J by 6 bases. CDR3 length: 14 amino acids. Germline V lookup: CDR1 SGHRS, CDR2 YFSETQ. CDR3 region: CASSIGQGSQPQHF. The CDR3 DNA follows: TGCGCCAGCAGCATAGGACAGGGGAGTCAGCCCCAGCATTTT.

The chain is built from TRBV7-9 and TRBJ1-4, with D perhaps matching TRBD1 (5 bases). CDR3 size: 14 residues. V was trimmed by 4 bases and J by 4 bases, leaving 10 bases between them. Germline CDR1 SEHNR, CDR2 FQNEAQ (reference sequence). The CDR3, as DNA: TGTGCCAGCAGCTCCGCCGGGGGTAATGAAAAACTGTTTTTT. Protein product: CASSSAGGNEKLFF.